These 24 T cell receptor beta chains came from one sample sequenced in a study of Ad26.COV2.S vaccination and SARS-CoV-2 variants. The treatment is: around 19 received Ad26.COV2.S at low or high dose, single or two shots; 5 received placebo; per-sample allocation not given. Repertoires come from day 63 after the first vaccine or placebo injection. TCRdb's copy holds only in-frame clones and misses some; the assay was immunoSEQ multiplex PCR. Altogether 440,000 or so clones are present, less than 95% being singletons, with the ten largest covering less than 5.5%. This material consisted of peripheral blood, taken in a trial of Ad26.COV2.S vaccine versus placebo. These TCRs come from a person aged 18-60 years who received the Ad26.COV2.S COVID-19 vaccine or a placebo.

The chain joins TRBV4-3 to TRBJ2-7, with D unresolved. V dropped 2 bases and J dropped 3 bases, with 23 bases sitting between them. The CDR3 has 18 residues. The germline CDR1 and CDR2 sequences are LGHNA and YSLEER. In DNA form, the CDR3 reads TGCGCCAGCAGCCAAACCTGGCCCGGGTTTGCCACTAACTACGAGCAGTACTTC. As protein: CASSQTWPGFATNYEQYF.

This clone was counted a single time. The chain combines TRBV5-1 with TRBJ1-4; D is uncertain. Trimming cost V 7 bases and J 5 bases, with 15 bases left between them. This CDR3 spans 14 amino acids. Germline assignment: CDR1 SGHRS and CDR2 YFSETQ. In nucleotides, the CDR3 is TGCGCCAGCCGCAGCCCAGAGGGAAATGAAAAACTGTTTTTT. Amino acids: CASRSPEGNEKLFF.

This chain links TRBV7-9 with TRBJ2-1, with TRBD2 identical over 12 bases. Germline CDR1 is SEHNR and CDR2 is FQNEAQ (reference sequence). With V trimmed by 6 bases and J by 4 bases, 7 bases remained unmatched. The CDR3 runs to 16 residues. CDR3 in amino acids: CASSYTGTSGYNEQFF. DNA for the CDR3: TGTGCCAGCAGTTACACCGGGACTAGCGGGTACAATGAGCAGTTCTTC.

This chain links TRBV5-1 with TRBJ1-1; maybe TRBD1 (6 bases). CDR3 length: 15 amino acids. The germline V gene has CDR1 SGHRS and CDR2 YFSETQ. V lost 2 bases, J lost 6 bases, and 17 bases lay in between. DNA for the CDR3: TGCGCCAGCAGCTTCGGGGGGCAGATAGAGGCTGAAGCTTTCTTT. This translates into CASSFGGQIEAEAFF.

The chain carries TRBV19 and TRBJ1-4; tentative D call: TRBD1 (5 bases). The CDR3 is 16 residues long. V lost 1 base and J 4 bases, leaving 13 bases between the germline ends. Germline V gives CDR1 LNHDA, CDR2 SQIVND (reference sequence). In DNA form, the CDR3 reads TGTGCCAGTAGTATAGGAGTCGACAGTCTTAATGAAAAACTGTTTTTT. Encoded protein: CASSIGVDSLNEKLFF.

The sample holds a few counts of this clone. The chain is built from TRBV25-1 and TRBJ1-4, with unresolved D. V was cut by 3 bases and J by 3 bases, with 8 bases left in between. Germline lookup yields CDR1 MGHDK and CDR2 SYGVNS. The CDR3 sequence is 14 residues long. For the CDR3, the DNA is TGTGCCAGCAGTGAGAGTCACCCTAATGAAAAACTGTTTTTT. Encoded protein: CASSESHPNEKLFF.

Note on this clone: The sample carries other DNA sequences with the same CDR3. V usage is TRBV28 and J usage is TRBJ2-5; D not certain. The V end was cut by 6 bases, the J end by 5 bases, with 4 bases between. The CDR3 extends over 10 amino acids. In germline, CDR1 is MDHEN, CDR2 SYDVKM. Written as DNA, the CDR3 is TGTGCCAGCAGAAGGGAGACCCAGTACTTC. This encodes CASRRETQYF.

The rearrangement joins TRBV7-9 to TRBJ1-2; tentatively, D is TRBD1 (6 bases). This CDR3 is built from 13 residues. Germline V CDR1 and CDR2: SEHNR, FQNEAQ (reference sequence). V was clipped by 3 bases and J by 5 bases, with 10 bases between them. CDR3 nucleotide sequence: TGTGCCAGCAGCTTCACAGGGTCTTATGGCTACACCTTC. Its translation is CASSFTGSYGYTF.

The chain combines TRBV29-1 with TRBJ2-3; 10 nucleotides match TRBD1. Germline V CDR1 and CDR2: SQVTM, ANQGSEA. The CDR3 totals 15 residues. V was pared by 7 bases and J by 6 bases, with 13 bases of the junction left unmatched. The CDR3 region has the DNA TGCAGCGCGGCTCTTGGGACAGGGGTCACCGATACGCAGTATTTT. It translates to CSAALGTGVTDTQYF.

The chain employs TRBV18 and TRBJ2-3; a weak D match, TRBD2 (5 bases). Trimming stripped 2 bases from V and 0 bases from J, with 9 bases between. The CDR3 loop spans 15 amino acids. Germline V gives CDR1 KGHSH, CDR2 LQKENI. This chain's CDR3 is CASSPTAVSTDTQYF. The CDR3 DNA reads TGTGCCAGCTCACCAACAGCGGTTAGCACAGATACGCAGTATTTT.

DNA for the CDR3: TGTGCCAGCTCACCGGAGCTAGCGGACGAGCAGTACTTC. Its translation is CASSPELADEQYF. The chain has TRBV18 and TRBJ2-7; TRBD2 matches at 7 bases. CDR3 length: 13 residues. V lost 3 bases and J lost 5; bases outside the gene matches: 4. In germline, CDR1 is KGHSH, CDR2 LQKENI.

The chain couples TRBV7-9 to TRBJ2-2, with a weak D call TRBD1 (6 bases). Trimming took 5 bases from V and 1 from J, leaving 11 bases between them. Germline CDR1 and CDR2: SEHNR and FQNEAQ (reference sequence). The CDR3 is 15 residues long. The chain's CDR3 is CASSIGQKNTGELFF. The CDR3, as DNA: TGTGCCAGCAGCATCGGACAGAAGAACACCGGGGAGCTGTTTTTT.

The chain recombines TRBV10-3 with TRBJ2-1, with 13 nucleotides matching TRBD2. This CDR3 region has 19 residues. CDR1 ENHRY and CDR2 SYGVKD come from the germline V gene. V was clipped by 3 bases and J by 2 bases; unmatched bases: 10. The CDR3 here is CAISDPGLAGRPAYNEQFF. The CDR3 coding sequence is TGTGCCATCAGTGACCCGGGACTAGCGGGACGCCCGGCCTACAATGAGCAGTTCTTC.

The DNA for the CDR3 is TGTGCCAGCAGCTTGGTAGCAGGGGAGAACACTGAAGCTTTCTTT. It specifies CASSLVAGENTEAFF. The rearrangement uses TRBV5-6 and TRBJ1-1; D perhaps matches TRBD1 (6 bases). The CDR3 runs to 15 residues. The germline V gene has CDR1 SGHDT and CDR2 YYEEEE. V lost 0 bases and J 1 base, leaving 10 bases between the germline ends.

The rearrangement uses TRBV7-9 and TRBJ1-2; D is perhaps TRBD1 (5 bases). The CDR3 loop spans 15 amino acids. Germline V gene data show CDR1 as SEHNR and CDR2 as FQNEAQ (reference sequence). V dropped 2 bases and J dropped 4 bases, with 14 bases sitting between them. In nucleotides, the CDR3 is TGTGCCAGCAGCTTATTTTCGGGGACTGGCTATGGCTACACCTTC. This codes for CASSLFSGTGYGYTF.

The chain couples TRBV15 to TRBJ2-7; D perhaps matches TRBD1 (5 bases). Trimming shortened V by 5 bases and J by 0 bases, and 11 bases separated the two germline ends. CDR1 is LNHNV, CDR2 YYDKDF, per germline (reference sequence). This CDR3 region has 14 residues. DNA of the CDR3: TGTGCCACCAGCGGAAGGGGTTTCTCCTACGAGCAGTACTTC. Amino acid sequence: CATSGRGFSYEQYF.

The chain employs TRBV2 and TRBJ1-4; the D gene is possibly TRBD1 (6 bases). Trimming stripped 10 bases from V and 4 bases from J, with 22 bases between. The CDR3 runs to 16 residues. Germline V gives CDR1 SNHLY, CDR2 FYNNEI. The CDR3 coding sequence is TGTGCCACTCCGGACCCAGACAGGCCCTATAATGAAAAACTGTTTTTT. This encodes CATPDPDRPYNEKLFF.

J is TRBJ1-4 and V is TRBV5-4; the match to TRBD1 covers 7 bases. This CDR3 spans 16 amino acids. Looked up from germline, CDR1 is SGHNT and CDR2 is YYREEE (reference sequence). J gave up 4 bases and V 0 bases, and 6 bases lay outside the gene matches. The CDR3 sequence is CASSLARGRGNEKLFF. The CDR3 bases are TGTGCCAGCAGCTTGGCTAGGGGGCGCGGTAATGAAAAACTGTTTTTT.

This chain links TRBV30 with TRBJ1-2, with 10 bases matching TRBD1. The CDR3 runs 15 residues. Per the germline V gene, CDR1 is GTSNPN and CDR2 is SVGIG (reference sequence). V was clipped by 4 bases and J by 4 bases; unmatched bases: 9. The DNA of the CDR3 is TGTGCCTGGATTATGACAGGGGGCTGGGGCTATGGCTACACCTTC. Its protein is CAWIMTGGWGYGYTF.

The rearrangement links TRBV5-6 to TRBJ2-5, with D possibly being TRBD2 (6 bases). Germline V gene data show CDR1 as SGHDT and CDR2 as YYEEEE. V lost 0 bases and J 5 bases, leaving 11 bases between the germline ends. The CDR3 covers 14 residues. CDR3 nucleotide sequence: TGTGCCAGCAGCTTGGTGGCAGGGAGGGAGACCCAGTACTTC. Residues: CASSLVAGRETQYF.

CDR3 amino acids: CAWGTDNSPLHF. DNA of the CDR3: TGTGCCTGGGGGACAGACAATTCACCCCTCCACTTT. This chain joins TRBV30 and TRBJ1-6; 7 bases map to TRBD1. The V segment lost 5 bases and the J segment 7 bases; nucleotides outside the gene matches: 2. In germline, CDR1 is GTSNPN, CDR2 SVGIG (reference sequence). The CDR3 runs to 12 residues.

The rearrangement links TRBV7-9 to TRBJ2-3; TRBD2 might be the D (5 bases). The CDR3 consists of 15 residues. CDR1 and CDR2 (germline): SEHNR, FQNEAQ (reference sequence). V dropped 4 bases and J dropped 0 bases, with 11 bases sitting between them. CDR3 coding DNA: TGTGCCAGCAGCTGGGTAGCGCCAAGCACAGATACGCAGTATTTT. Encoded protein: CASSWVAPSTDTQYF.

The rearrangement joins TRBV24-1 to TRBJ2-1, with 8 bases fitting TRBD2. V was pared by 3 bases and J by 4 bases, with 4 bases of the junction left unmatched. The CDR3 has 15 amino acids. Germline V lookup: CDR1 KGHDR, CDR2 SFDVKD. The DNA of the CDR3 is TGTGCCACCAGTGATGCCGGGACTAGTTACAATGAGCAGTTCTTC. Translated, it gives CATSDAGTSYNEQFF.

The chain links TRBV6-1 to TRBJ1-5, with TRBD1 matching 9 bases. V dropped 3 bases and J dropped 2; count of bases not matched to a gene: 5. CDR3 size: 16 residues. CDR1 MNHNS and CDR2 SASEGT come from the germline V gene. The CDR3: CASSEGQGIGNQPQHF. CDR3 DNA: TGTGCCAGCAGTGAGGGACAGGGAATCGGCAATCAGCCCCAGCATTTT.